The TCR beta chain described here comes from a study of regulatory T cells in long-lasting Graves disease. Construction of TCR beta libraries relied on iRepertoire HTBI primers and on Arm-PCR targeting CDR3 regions. Using its own MiXCR run on the multiplex PCR reads, TCRdb lists one record per CDR3 protein. The sample lists some 500,000 distinct CDR3 sequences, about 16% occurring once. Many counts were recorded for this clonotype. The time point was: newly diagnosed GD, antithyroid drugs for less than 3 months. The TCR library used RNA extracted from PBMCs. By American Thyroid Association guidelines, Graves' disease was diagnosed in the cohort. Approximately 8.3 milliliters of peripheral blood went into EDTA tubes. CDR3 length: 13 amino acids. Between the trimmed V and J ends, which lost 1 base and 8 bases, there was a span of 11 bases. These data were also filed under a second study, of T cells in Graves' hyperthyroidism and ophthalmopathy.

This TCR derives from a woman aged 35-65 years with Graves disease. The sequenced sample was peripheral blood mononuclear cells (PBMCs), obtained at new diagnosis, from a patient treated with antithyroid drugs. This sequence joins TRBV12-3 or TRBV12-4 and TRBJ1-2; tentatively, D is TRBD1 (5 bases). In DNA form, the CDR3 reads TGTGCCAGCAGTTTAGGGGGGTTTAGCGGCTACACCTTC. This translates into CASSLGGFSGYTF.